One sample yielded the 12 T cell receptor beta chains listed below, sequenced in a study of Graves' ophthalmopathy and Graves' hyperthyroidism. The sequenced template was RNA, covering the TCR beta CDR3 region. RT-PCR in the first round used HTBI primers; a second-round multiplex PCR followed. From the multiplex PCR reads, TCRdb called clonotypes with MiXCR, one entry per CDR3 protein. The table has approximately 640,000 distinct CDR3 sequences, about two fifths seen once. The sequenced material came from peripheral blood. Source of these receptors: an adult man with Graves' ophthalmopathy.

Many counts were recorded for this clonotype. The V call is TRBV6-5, the J call TRBJ2-7; D possibly corresponds to TRBD1 (6 bases). V shed 6 bases and J shed 7 bases, with 16 bases lying between them. This CDR3 has 13 amino acids. From germline, CDR1 is MNHEY and CDR2 SVGAGI. CDR3 nucleotide sequence: TGTGCCAGCAGCCTACAGGGCTTGGGGGAGCAGTACTTC. The encoded protein is CASSLQGLGEQYF.

Ten or more counts support this clonotype. CDR3 coding DNA: TGTGCCAGCAGCTTAGAAAGGACAGGGTCCTACGAGCAGTACTTC. Its translation is CASSLERTGSYEQYF. The chain carries TRBV7-9 and TRBJ2-7; 8 nucleotides match TRBD1. Germline values: CDR1 SEHNR, CDR2 FQNEAQ (reference sequence). The CDR3 extends over 15 amino acids. V gave up 1 base and J gave up 1 base; unmatched junction bases: 3.

The chain combines TRBV7-2 with TRBJ1-4, with 9 bases fitting TRBD1. This CDR3 contains 16 residues. V shed 5 bases, J shed 7 bases, and the junction held 11 bases outside the gene matches. CDR1 is SGHTA and CDR2 is FQGNSA in the germline V gene. This CDR3 is CASSPRQGGMSEKLFF. The CDR3, as DNA: TGTGCCAGCAGCCCTAGACAGGGGGGGATGTCTGAAAAACTGTTTTTT.

Comments on this clonotype: Being one base from a much bigger clone, this may be a read error. The chain is built from TRBV7-9 and TRBJ1-1, with TRBD1 matching over 10 bases. Germline lookup yields CDR1 SEHNR and CDR2 FQNEAQ (reference sequence). V lost 5 bases to trimming and J lost 4 bases; unmatched junction nucleotides: 7. The CDR3 covers 15 residues. CDR3 sequence: CASSVGDRGSTEAFF. The CDR3 region has the DNA TGTGCCAGCAGCGTCGGGGACAGGGGTAGCACTGAAGCTTTCTTT.

This clonotype was counted ten times or more. The chain couples TRBV11-2 to TRBJ1-1; D not resolved. Trimming pared 5 bases from V and 7 bases from J, leaving 8 bases between. CDR3 size: 11 residues. Germline CDR1 SGHAT, CDR2 FQNNGV. The CDR3: CASSRLGEAFF. The CDR3 nucleotides read TGTGCCAGCAGCAGACTGGGTGAAGCTTTCTTT.

There are many counts of this clonotype. The V and J genes are TRBV24-1 and TRBJ1-4; TRBD1 might be the D (5 bases). Trimming removed 9 bases from V and 8 bases from J, with 18 bases in between. This CDR3 comprises 14 residues. Per the germline V gene, CDR1 is KGHDR and CDR2 is SFDVKD. The CDR3, as DNA: TGTGCCACCGGTCCGGGGCAGGGCGGCGAAAAACTGTTTTTT. Amino acids: CATGPGQGGEKLFF.

The chain carries TRBV12-3 or TRBV12-4 and TRBJ2-1; D gene ambiguous. This CDR3 is 13 amino acids long. CDR3 in DNA: TGTGCTAGTGGCCCCCGGAATTGGCATGAGCAGTTCTTC. This codes for CASGPRNWHEQFF.

This clonotype was picked up many times. This chain links TRBV19 with TRBJ1-1; D uncertain. The V end was cut by 1 base, the J end by 1 base, with 10 bases between. This CDR3 spans 15 amino acids. Germline V gene sequence: CDR1 LNHDA, CDR2 SQIVND (reference sequence). The CDR3 coding sequence is TGTGCCAGTAGTATAGGCCGACGGAGGAACACTGAAGCTTTCTTT. Its translation is CASSIGRRRNTEAFF.

V is TRBV10-3 and J is TRBJ2-2, with D maybe TRBD2 (6 bases). Per germline, CDR1 ENHRY and CDR2 SYGVKD. Deletions cut 10 bases from V and 7 bases from J, with 25 bases between. The CDR3 has 16 residues. In DNA, the CDR3 is TGTGCCAGCCAGACACCCCCGGGTCCGGGAGACGGGGAGCTGTTTTTT. Amino acid sequence: CASQTPPGPGDGELFF.

With respect to this clonotype: A single base separates this from a much larger clone, so it may be a read error. The chain combines TRBV24-1 with TRBJ2-2; TRBD1 is a possible D gene (6 bases). The CDR3 runs to 15 residues. Trimming shortened V by 0 bases and J by 6 bases, and 10 bases separated the two germline ends. Germline V CDR1 and CDR2: KGHDR, SFDVKD. The CDR3 bases are TGTGCCACCAGTGATTTGCAAGGGGGAGCCGGGGAGCTGTTTTTT. Protein sequence: CATSDLQGGAGELFF.

The rearrangement joins TRBV19 to TRBJ2-7; possibly TRBD1 for D (6 bases). The length of the CDR3 is 15 residues. Trimming took 3 bases from V and 4 from J, leaving 16 bases between them. Germline lookup yields CDR1 LNHDA and CDR2 SQIVND (reference sequence). The CDR3, as DNA: TGTGCCAGTAGTATCCAAGGTACAGGGTGGTACGAGCAGTACTTC. Translating it yields CASSIQGTGWYEQYF.

V usage is TRBV29-1 and J usage is TRBJ2-5; the match to TRBD1 covers 8 bases. The germline CDR1 and CDR2 sequences are SQVTM and ANQGSEA. There are 16 residues in the CDR3. J was trimmed by 1 base and V by 0 bases; bases with no gene match: 7. CDR3 bases: TGCAGCGTTGAAGAGAAGGGACAGGCTTTCCAAGAGACCCAGTACTTC. Amino acid sequence: CSVEEKGQAFQETQYF.